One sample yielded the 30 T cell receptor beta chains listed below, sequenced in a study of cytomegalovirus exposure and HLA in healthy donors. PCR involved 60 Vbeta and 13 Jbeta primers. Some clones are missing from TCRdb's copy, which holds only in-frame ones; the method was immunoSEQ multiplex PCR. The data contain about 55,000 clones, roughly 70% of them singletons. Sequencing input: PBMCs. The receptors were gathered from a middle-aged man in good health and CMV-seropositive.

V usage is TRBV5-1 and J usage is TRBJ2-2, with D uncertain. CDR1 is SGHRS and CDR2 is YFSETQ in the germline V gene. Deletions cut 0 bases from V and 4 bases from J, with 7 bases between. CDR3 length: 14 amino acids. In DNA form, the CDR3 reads TGCGCCAGCAGCTTGGGGGCTGTCACCGGGGAGCTGTTTTTT. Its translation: CASSLGAVTGELFF. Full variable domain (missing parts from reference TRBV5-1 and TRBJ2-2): KAGVTQTPRYLIKTRGQQVTLSCSPISGHRSVSWYQQTPGQGLQFLFEYFSETQRNKGNFPGRFSGRQFSNSRSEMNVSTLELGDSALYLCASSLGAVTGELFFGEGSRLTVL.

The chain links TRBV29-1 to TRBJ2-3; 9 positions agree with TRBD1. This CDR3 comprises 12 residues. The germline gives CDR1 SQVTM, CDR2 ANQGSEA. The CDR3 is CRGDRDPDTQYF. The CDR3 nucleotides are TGCAGGGGGGACAGGGATCCAGATACGCAGTATTTT.

This CDR3 is CASSLAGTGVGYTF. In DNA form, the CDR3 reads TGTGCCAGCAGCTTGGCCGGGACAGGGGTTGGCTACACCTTC. The chain links TRBV5-4 to TRBJ1-2; TRBD1 matches 10 bases. Germline V gene lookup returns CDR1 SGHNT and CDR2 YYREEE (reference sequence). With V trimmed by 0 bases and J by 7 bases, 3 bases remained unmatched. The CDR3 has 14 amino acids.

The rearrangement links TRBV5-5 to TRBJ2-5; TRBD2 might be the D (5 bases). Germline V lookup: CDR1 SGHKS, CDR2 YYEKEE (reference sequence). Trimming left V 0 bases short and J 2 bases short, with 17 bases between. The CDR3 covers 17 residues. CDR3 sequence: CASSLGLGGAAQETQYF. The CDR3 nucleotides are TGTGCCAGCAGCTTGGGTCTGGGCGGAGCGGCTCAAGAGACCCAGTACTTC.

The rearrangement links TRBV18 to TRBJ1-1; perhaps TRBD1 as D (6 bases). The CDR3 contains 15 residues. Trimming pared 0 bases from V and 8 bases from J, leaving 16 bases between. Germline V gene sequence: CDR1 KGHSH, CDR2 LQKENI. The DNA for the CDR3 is TGTGCCAGCTCACCACCAAATGCTTACAGGGAGGAAGCTTTCTTT. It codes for CASSPPNAYREEAFF.

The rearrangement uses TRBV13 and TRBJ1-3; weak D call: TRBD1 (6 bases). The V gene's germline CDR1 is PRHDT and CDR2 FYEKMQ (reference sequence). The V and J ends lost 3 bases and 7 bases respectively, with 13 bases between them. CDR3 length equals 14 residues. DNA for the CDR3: TGTGCCAGCAGCTTTCCAGGCCAGGGGAACACCATATATTTT. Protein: CASSFPGQGNTIYF.

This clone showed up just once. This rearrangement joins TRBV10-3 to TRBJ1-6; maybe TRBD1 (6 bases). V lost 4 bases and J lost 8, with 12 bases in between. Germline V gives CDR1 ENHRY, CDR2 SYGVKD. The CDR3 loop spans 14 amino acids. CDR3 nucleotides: TGTGCCATCAGTGTGGCCACAGGGCATTCACCCCTCCACTTT. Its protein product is CAISVATGHSPLHF.

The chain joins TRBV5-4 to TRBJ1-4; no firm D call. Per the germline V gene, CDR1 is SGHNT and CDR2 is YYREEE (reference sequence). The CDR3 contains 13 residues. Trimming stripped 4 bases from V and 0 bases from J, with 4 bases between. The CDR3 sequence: CASSQSTNEKLFF. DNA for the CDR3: TGTGCCAGCAGCCAGTCAACTAATGAAAAACTGTTTTTT.

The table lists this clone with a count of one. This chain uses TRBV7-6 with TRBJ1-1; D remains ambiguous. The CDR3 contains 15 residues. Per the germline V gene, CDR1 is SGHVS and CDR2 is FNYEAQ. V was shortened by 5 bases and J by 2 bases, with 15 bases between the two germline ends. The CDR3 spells CASSPPGGANTEAFF. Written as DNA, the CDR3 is TGTGCCAGCAGCCCCCCGGGAGGAGCAAACACTGAAGCTTTCTTT.

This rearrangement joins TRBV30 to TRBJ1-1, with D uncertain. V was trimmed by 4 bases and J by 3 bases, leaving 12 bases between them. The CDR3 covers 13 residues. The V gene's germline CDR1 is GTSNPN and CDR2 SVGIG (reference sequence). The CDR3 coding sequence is TGTGCCTGGATCCGGGAGATGGACACTGAAGCTTTCTTT. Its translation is CAWIREMDTEAFF. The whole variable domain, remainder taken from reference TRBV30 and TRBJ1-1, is SQTIHQWPATLVQPVGSPLSLECTVEGTSNPNLYWYRQAAGRGLQLLFYSVGIGQISSEVPQNLSASRPQDRQFILSSKKLLLSDSGFYLCAWIREMDTEAFFGQGTRLTVV.

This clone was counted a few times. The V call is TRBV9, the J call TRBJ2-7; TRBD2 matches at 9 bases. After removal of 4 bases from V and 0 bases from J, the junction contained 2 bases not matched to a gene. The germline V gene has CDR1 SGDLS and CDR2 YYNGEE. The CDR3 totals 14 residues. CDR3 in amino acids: CASSMTSGSYEQYF. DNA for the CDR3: TGTGCCAGCAGCATGACTAGCGGCTCCTACGAGCAGTACTTC.

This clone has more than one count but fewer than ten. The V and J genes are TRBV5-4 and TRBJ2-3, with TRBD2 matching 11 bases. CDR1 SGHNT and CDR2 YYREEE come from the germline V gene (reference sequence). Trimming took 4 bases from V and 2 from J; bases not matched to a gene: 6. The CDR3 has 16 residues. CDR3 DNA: TGTGCCAGCAGCCAGCTAGCGGGGGGTAACACAGATACGCAGTATTTT. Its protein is CASSQLAGGNTDTQYF.

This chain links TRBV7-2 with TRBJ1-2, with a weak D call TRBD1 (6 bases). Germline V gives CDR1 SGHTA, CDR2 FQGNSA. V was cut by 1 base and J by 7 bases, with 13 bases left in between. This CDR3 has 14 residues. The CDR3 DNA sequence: TGTGCCAGCAGCTTAGAAGGACAGTATGCTGGCTACACCTTC. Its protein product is CASSLEGQYAGYTF.

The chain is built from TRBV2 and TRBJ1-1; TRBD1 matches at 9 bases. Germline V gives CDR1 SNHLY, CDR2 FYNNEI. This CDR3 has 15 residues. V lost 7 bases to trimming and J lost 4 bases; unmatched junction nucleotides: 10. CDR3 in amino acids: CASTPDRGVVTEAFF. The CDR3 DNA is TGTGCCAGCACCCCGGACAGGGGCGTTGTCACTGAAGCTTTCTTT.

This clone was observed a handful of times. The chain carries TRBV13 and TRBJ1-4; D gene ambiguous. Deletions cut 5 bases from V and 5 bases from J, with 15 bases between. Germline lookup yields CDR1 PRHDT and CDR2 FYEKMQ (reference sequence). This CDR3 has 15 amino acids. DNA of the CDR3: TGTGCCAGCAGCATCCGAGAGGGTTGGAATGAAAAACTGTTTTTT. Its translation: CASSIREGWNEKLFF.

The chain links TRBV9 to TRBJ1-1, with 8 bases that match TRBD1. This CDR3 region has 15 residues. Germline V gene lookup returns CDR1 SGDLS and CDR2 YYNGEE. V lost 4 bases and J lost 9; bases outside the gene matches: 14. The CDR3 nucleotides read TGTGCCAGCAGCCCCTCATCCGGGGGCAGGGGGCAAGCTTTCTTT. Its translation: CASSPSSGGRGQAFF.

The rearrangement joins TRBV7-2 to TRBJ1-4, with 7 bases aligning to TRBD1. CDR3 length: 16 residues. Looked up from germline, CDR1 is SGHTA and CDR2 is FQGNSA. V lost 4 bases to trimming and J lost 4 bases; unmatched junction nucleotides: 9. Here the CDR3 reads CASSSLPQGVNEKLFF. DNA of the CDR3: TGTGCCAGCAGCTCTCTCCCGCAGGGGGTTAATGAAAAACTGTTTTTT.

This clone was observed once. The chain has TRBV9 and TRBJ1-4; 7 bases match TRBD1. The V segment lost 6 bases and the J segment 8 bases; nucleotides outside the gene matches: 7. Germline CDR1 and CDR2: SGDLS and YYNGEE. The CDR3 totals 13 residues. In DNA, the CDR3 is TGTGCCAGCACAAGGGGGCTGAACGAAAAACTGTTTTTT. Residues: CASTRGLNEKLFF.

The DNA for the CDR3 is TGTGCCAGCAGCGAGGGGGACAATGAGCAGTTCTTC. It yields the protein CASSEGDNEQFF. The rearrangement joins TRBV9 to TRBJ2-1, with D possibly matching TRBD1 (6 bases). V shed 3 bases and J shed 5 bases, with 6 bases lying between them. Germline assignment: CDR1 SGDLS and CDR2 YYNGEE. The CDR3 covers 12 residues.

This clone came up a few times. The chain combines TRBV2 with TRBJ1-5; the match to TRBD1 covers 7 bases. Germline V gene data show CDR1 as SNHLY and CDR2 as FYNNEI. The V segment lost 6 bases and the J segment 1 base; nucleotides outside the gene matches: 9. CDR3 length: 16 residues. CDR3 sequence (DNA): TGTGCCAGCAGACCCGGTCAGGGGGAGAGCAATCAGCCCCAGCATTTT. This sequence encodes CASRPGQGESNQPQHF.

CDR3 loop: CASSFRGLAGGPETQYF. CDR3 in DNA: TGCGCCAGCAGCTTTAGGGGACTAGCGGGGGGGCCGGAGACCCAGTACTTC. The V gene is TRBV5-1, the J gene TRBJ2-5, with 16 bases lining up with TRBD2. After removal of 2 bases from V and 5 bases from J, the junction contained 6 bases not matched to a gene. The CDR3 loop spans 17 amino acids. Germline CDR1 reads SGHRS; CDR2 reads YFSETQ.

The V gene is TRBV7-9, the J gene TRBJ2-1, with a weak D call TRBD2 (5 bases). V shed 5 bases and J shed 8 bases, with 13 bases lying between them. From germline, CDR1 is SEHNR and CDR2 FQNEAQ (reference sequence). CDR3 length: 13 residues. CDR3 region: CASSPLWGDEQFF. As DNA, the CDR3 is TGTGCCAGCAGCCCCCTTTGGGGAGATGAGCAGTTCTTC.

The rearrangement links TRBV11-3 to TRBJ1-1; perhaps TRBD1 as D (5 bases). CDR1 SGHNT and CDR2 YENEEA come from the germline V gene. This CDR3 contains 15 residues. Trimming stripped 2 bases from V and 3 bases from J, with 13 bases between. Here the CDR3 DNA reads TGTGCCAGCAGCTTAAGGGGAACGGGGGACACTGAAGCTTTCTTT. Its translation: CASSLRGTGDTEAFF.

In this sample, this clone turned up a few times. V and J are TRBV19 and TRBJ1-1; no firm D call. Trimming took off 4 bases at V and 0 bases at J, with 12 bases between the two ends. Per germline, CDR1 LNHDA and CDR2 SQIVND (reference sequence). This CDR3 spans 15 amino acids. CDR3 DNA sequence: TGTGCCAGTAGTAAAACAGACATCATGAACACTGAAGCTTTCTTT. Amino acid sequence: CASSKTDIMNTEAFF.

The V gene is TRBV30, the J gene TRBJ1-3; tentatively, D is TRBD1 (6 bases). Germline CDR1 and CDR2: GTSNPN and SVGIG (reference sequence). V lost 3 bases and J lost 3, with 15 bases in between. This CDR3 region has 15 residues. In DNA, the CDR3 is TGTGCCTGGAGCGCCAGGGGAGTCGGTGGAAACACCATATATTTT. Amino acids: CAWSARGVGGNTIYF. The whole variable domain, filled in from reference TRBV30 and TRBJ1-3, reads SQTIHQWPATLVQPVGSPLSLECTVEGTSNPNLYWYRQAAGRGLQLLFYSVGIGQISSEVPQNLSASRPQDRQFILSSKKLLLSDSGFYLCAWSARGVGGNTIYFGEGSWLTVV.

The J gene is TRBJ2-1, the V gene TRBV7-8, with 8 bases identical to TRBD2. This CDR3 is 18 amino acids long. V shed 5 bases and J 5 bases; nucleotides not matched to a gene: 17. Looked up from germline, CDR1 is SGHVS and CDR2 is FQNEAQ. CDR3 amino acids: CASSPHPGPAGANNEQFF. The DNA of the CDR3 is TGTGCCAGCAGCCCGCACCCAGGCCCAGCGGGGGCTAACAATGAGCAGTTCTTC.

CDR3 loop: CAWTGGAPDTQYF. The DNA for the CDR3 is TGTGCCTGGACGGGGGGAGCCCCAGATACGCAGTATTTT. V and J are TRBV30 and TRBJ2-3, with 7 bases that match TRBD2. V lost 4 bases and J lost 4; bases outside the gene matches: 5. Germline CDR1 and CDR2: GTSNPN and SVGIG (reference sequence). The length of the CDR3 is 13 residues.

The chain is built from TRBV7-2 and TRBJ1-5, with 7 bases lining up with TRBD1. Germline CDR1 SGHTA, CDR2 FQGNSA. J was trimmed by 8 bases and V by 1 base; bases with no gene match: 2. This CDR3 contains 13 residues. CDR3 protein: CASSLGQGEPQHF. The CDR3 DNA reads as TGTGCCAGCAGCTTAGGACAGGGCGAGCCCCAGCATTTT.

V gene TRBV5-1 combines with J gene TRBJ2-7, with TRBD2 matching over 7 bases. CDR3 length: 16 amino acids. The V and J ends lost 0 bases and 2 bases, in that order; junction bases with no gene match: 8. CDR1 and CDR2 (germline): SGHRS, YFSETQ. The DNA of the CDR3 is TGCGCCAGCAGCTTGGCCGGAGCGGGATGGACCTACGAGCAGTACTTC. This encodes CASSLAGAGWTYEQYF.

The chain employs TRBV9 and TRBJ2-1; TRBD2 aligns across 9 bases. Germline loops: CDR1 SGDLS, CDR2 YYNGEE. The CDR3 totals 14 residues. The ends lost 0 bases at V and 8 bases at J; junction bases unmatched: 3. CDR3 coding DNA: TGTGCCAGCAGCGTAGGGACTAGCGACGATGAGCAGTTCTTC. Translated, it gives CASSVGTSDDEQFF.